The 27 T cell receptor beta chains in this list originate from one sample, sequenced in a study of T cells in Graves' hyperthyroidism and ophthalmopathy. The source material, RNA transcripts, was used to amplify TCR beta CDR3 regions. The HTBI primer set drove a first-round RT-PCR of the TCR CDR3. TCRdb redid the calling of the multiplex PCR reads with MiXCR, one entry per CDR3 protein. The sample lists 300,000 to 450,000 distinct CDR3 sequences, around 14% seen once, with about 11% in the top ten. The sequencing input was blood. The receptors were sampled from a woman aged 55-70 years with Graves' hyperthyroidism.

This clonotype was counted at least ten times. This chain uses TRBV28 with TRBJ2-7, with a tentative D call TRBD1 (5 bases). V was pared by 6 bases and J by 0 bases, with 15 bases between. The length of the CDR3 is 15 residues. Germline lookup yields CDR1 MDHEN and CDR2 SYDVKM. CDR3 in amino acids: CASSDSSQASYEQYF. The CDR3 DNA follows: TGTGCCAGCAGCGACAGCTCTCAGGCCTCCTACGAGCAGTACTTC.

The chain combines TRBV5-1 with TRBJ2-7; D is perhaps TRBD1 (6 bases). Germline lookup yields CDR1 SGHRS and CDR2 YFSETQ. This CDR3 spans 12 amino acids. The V and J ends lost 3 bases and 6 bases respectively, with 10 bases between them. The CDR3 DNA is TGCGCCAGCAGCTCACAGGGACCCGAGCAGTACTTC. Protein: CASSSQGPEQYF.

This clonotype was found many times. The CDR3 nucleotides read TGTGCCAGCAGCGGTCCGGGACCGATATTTGAAGAGACCCAGTACTTC. Its translation is CASSGPGPIFEETQYF. The chain employs TRBV12-3 or TRBV12-4 and TRBJ2-5; D is tentatively TRBD1 or TRBD2 (5 bases each). V was clipped by 6 bases and J by 3 bases, with 20 bases between them. The length of the CDR3 is 16 residues.

This clonotype was recorded a few times. This chain joins TRBV3-1 and TRBJ2-7; unclear D gene. The CDR3 contains 14 residues. V shed 6 bases and J shed 0 bases, with 12 bases lying between them. Germline assignment: CDR1 LGHDT and CDR2 YNNKEL (reference sequence). The CDR3 nucleotides are TGTGCCAGCAGGGCCGAGGCCAACTCCTACGAGCAGTACTTC. It yields the protein CASRAEANSYEQYF.

This clonotype was seen many times. The chain employs TRBV24-1 and TRBJ2-7; 11 bases fit TRBD1. Germline V CDR1 and CDR2: KGHDR, SFDVKD. CDR3 length: 15 amino acids. Trimming removed 3 bases from V and 7 bases from J; junction bases left unmatched: 7. The CDR3 sequence is CATSDHGQGAGEQYF. The CDR3 nucleotides are TGTGCCACCAGTGATCACGGACAGGGGGCCGGTGAGCAGTACTTC.

The table lists this clonotype with many counts. The chain couples TRBV7-2 to TRBJ2-7; 8 bases are a match to TRBD1. This CDR3 has 14 amino acids. Germline assignment: CDR1 SGHTA and CDR2 FQGNSA. Unmatched junction bases numbered 1, after V lost 0 bases and J lost 3 bases. The CDR3 DNA is TGTGCCAGCAGCTTAGCCAGGGGGCTCTACGAGCAGTACTTC. Translated: CASSLARGLYEQYF.

Concerning this clonotype: Being one base from a much bigger clone, this may be a read error. This rearrangement joins TRBV6-1 to TRBJ1-1, with TRBD1 matching over 9 bases. CDR1 is MNHNS, CDR2 SASEGT, per germline. The CDR3 contains 14 residues. J gave up 4 bases and V 6 bases, and 6 bases lay outside the gene matches. This CDR3 reads CASRGQGSSTEAFF. The CDR3 DNA reads as TGTGCCAGCAGGGGACAGGGATCGAGCACTGAAGCTTTCTTT.

This clonotype was found many times. This chain links TRBV18 with TRBJ2-5, with TRBD1 as a possible D gene (5 bases). The CDR3 is 17 residues long. V lost 3 bases, J lost 2 bases, and 19 bases lay in between. Germline CDR1 KGHSH, CDR2 LQKENI. This CDR3 reads CASSPRQGHPNQETQYF. The CDR3, as DNA: TGTGCCAGCTCACCCAGGCAGGGCCACCCCAATCAAGAGACCCAGTACTTC.

In its sample, this clonotype was seen many times. This chain uses TRBV5-1 with TRBJ2-1; 8 nucleotides match TRBD2. The CDR3 has 17 amino acids. Per germline, CDR1 SGHRS and CDR2 YFSETQ. Trimming at V came to 1 base and at J to 7 bases, leaving 13 bases not matched to a gene. The DNA for the CDR3 is TGCGCCAGCAGCTTGTTCTATAGCGGGACCCAAGAGAATGAGCAGTTCTTC. Protein: CASSLFYSGTQENEQFF.

The chain has TRBV3-1 and TRBJ2-4, with 7 bases identical to TRBD2. CDR3 length equals 14 residues. V shed 6 bases, J shed 8 bases, and the junction held 10 bases outside the gene matches. Germline loops: CDR1 LGHDT, CDR2 YNNKEL (reference sequence). The CDR3 nucleotides are TGTGCCAGCAGTCCTCGGGAGGCCGGAGACATTCAGTACTTC. This codes for CASSPREAGDIQYF.

This clonotype was counted once. This sequence joins TRBV6-2 or TRBV6-3 and TRBJ2-7; D perhaps matches TRBD2 (5 bases). The CDR3 extends over 13 amino acids. V was trimmed by 5 bases and J by 3 bases, leaving 11 bases between them. Germline CDR1 is MNHEY and CDR2 is SVGEGT. The CDR3 DNA reads as TGTGCCAGCAGTGGGGAGAGGTTCTACGAGCAGTACTTC. Translated, it gives CASSGERFYEQYF.

This clonotype was recorded many times. The rearrangement uses TRBV30 and TRBJ1-5, with D unresolved. Per germline, CDR1 GTSNPN and CDR2 SVGIG (reference sequence). Trimming shortened V by 3 bases and J by 0 bases, and 9 bases separated the two germline ends. This CDR3 is 14 amino acids long. The CDR3: CAWRAAYSNQPQHF. DNA of the CDR3: TGTGCCTGGAGGGCGGCGTATAGCAATCAGCCCCAGCATTTT.

This clonotype has ten or more counts. This sequence joins TRBV2 and TRBJ2-5; TRBD1 or TRBD2 may be the D gene (5 bases each). The V end was cut by 11 bases, the J end by 5 bases, with 12 bases between. Germline CDR1 and CDR2: SNHLY and FYNNEI. The CDR3 covers 11 residues. CDR3 in amino acids: CAAGQGETQYF. DNA of the CDR3: TGTGCCGCGGGCCAGGGTGAGACCCAGTACTTC.

V is TRBV13 and J is TRBJ2-7; possibly TRBD2 for D (5 bases). V lost 5 bases and J lost 2, with 19 bases in between. The CDR3 consists of 16 residues. Germline V lookup: CDR1 PRHDT, CDR2 FYEKMQ (reference sequence). The CDR3 loop reads CASSPSQKRPPYEQYF. The CDR3 DNA reads TGTGCCAGCAGCCCGTCGCAAAAGCGGCCTCCCTACGAGCAGTACTTC.

The rearrangement uses TRBV28 and TRBJ1-3; D not certain. This CDR3 region has 14 residues. Trimming pared 4 bases from V and 0 bases from J, leaving 7 bases between. Germline V lookup: CDR1 MDHEN, CDR2 SYDVKM. The CDR3 coding sequence is TGTGCCAGCAGTTACCCTACCTCTGGAAACACCATATATTTT. Translating it yields CASSYPTSGNTIYF.

This clonotype was detected ten times or more. The V and J genes are TRBV6-1 and TRBJ2-7, with D perhaps matching TRBD1 (5 bases). V shed 2 bases and J shed 0 bases, with 11 bases lying between them. Germline assignment: CDR1 MNHNS and CDR2 SASEGT. The CDR3 is 15 residues long. Written as DNA, the CDR3 is TGTGCCAGCAGTGAAATTACAGGTAGCTCCTACGAGCAGTACTTC. Amino acids: CASSEITGSSYEQYF.

This clonotype has only a few counts. The chain recombines TRBV19 with TRBJ2-7; TRBD1 aligns across 9 bases. The V gene's germline CDR1 is LNHDA and CDR2 SQIVND (reference sequence). CDR3 length: 15 residues. The V gene end was trimmed by 3 bases and the J gene end by 2 bases; junction bases not matched to a gene: 5. CDR3 in DNA: TGTGCCAGTAGTATCCCGGGACAGGGACCCTACGAGCAGTACTTC. Its translation: CASSIPGQGPYEQYF.

This clonotype was picked up many times. The chain employs TRBV4-2 and TRBJ2-7; 11 bases are shared with TRBD2. Trimming cost V 3 bases and J 7 bases; bases outside gene matches: 8. From germline, CDR1 is LGHNA and CDR2 YNFKEQ. The length of the CDR3 is 15 residues. CDR3 coding DNA: TGTGCCAGCAGCCACGGGACTAGCGGAGCTCGGGAGCAGTACTTC. It specifies CASSHGTSGAREQYF.

This clonotype has a handful of counts. In DNA form, the CDR3 reads TGCGCCAGCAGCCTAGGGACAGGGAGGGCAGAGACCCAGTACTTC. Translated, it gives CASSLGTGRAETQYF. The chain uses TRBV5-1 and TRBJ2-5, with 9 bases lining up with TRBD1. The V segment lost 4 bases and the J segment 4 bases; nucleotides outside the gene matches: 8. CDR3 length: 15 residues. Germline V gene lookup returns CDR1 SGHRS and CDR2 YFSETQ.

This clonotype came up many times. The chain uses TRBV20-1 and TRBJ2-1; 10 bases line up with TRBD2. V shed 6 bases and J 3 bases; nucleotides not matched to a gene: 5. Germline assignment: CDR1 DFQATT and CDR2 SNEGSKA (reference sequence). CDR3 length: 14 residues. CDR3 DNA sequence: TGCAGTGCACTTAGCGGGAGGCTCTACAATGAGCAGTTCTTC. This translates into CSALSGRLYNEQFF.

J is TRBJ1-1 and V is TRBV15; 8 bases map to TRBD1. The CDR3 sequence is 14 residues long. The V gene end was trimmed by 4 bases and the J gene end by 5 bases; junction bases not matched to a gene: 6. CDR1 is LNHNV and CDR2 is YYDKDF in the germline V gene (reference sequence). CDR3 coding DNA: TGTGCCACCAGCACCCGACAGGGGAGGACTGAAGCTTTCTTT. Its translation: CATSTRQGRTEAFF.

This clonotype was seen ten or more times. This chain joins TRBV20-1 and TRBJ2-5, with 8 bases aligning to TRBD2. Trimming at V came to 5 bases and at J to 5 bases, leaving 13 bases not matched to a gene. Germline V CDR1 and CDR2: DFQATT, SNEGSKA (reference sequence). The CDR3 totals 15 residues. In DNA, the CDR3 is TGCAGTGCTGAGGGGGAGCGGGAGTTCGGGGAGACCCAGTACTTC. Protein sequence: CSAEGEREFGETQYF.

Of note for this clonotype: This may arise from a read error, as a much more abundant clone is one base away. The chain is built from TRBV28 and TRBJ2-7; the D gene is possibly TRBD1 (7 bases). CDR3 length: 14 amino acids. Looked up from germline, CDR1 is MDHEN and CDR2 is SYDVKM. CDR3 residues: CASRPAGQPYERYF. In DNA, the CDR3 is TGTGCCAGCAGACCTGCGGGACAGCCCTACGAGCGGTACTTC.

This clonotype was seen repeatedly, ten times or more. This chain connects TRBV28 to TRBJ1-1, with 7 bases aligning to TRBD1. Germline V lookup: CDR1 MDHEN, CDR2 SYDVKM. Trimming removed 4 bases from V and 8 bases from J; junction bases left unmatched: 7. The CDR3 is 13 amino acids. The CDR3 nucleotides read TGTGCCAGCAGTTACCCGGACAGGTTGGAAGCTTTCTTT. It encodes CASSYPDRLEAFF.

A few counts support this clonotype. The chain combines TRBV12-3 or TRBV12-4 with TRBJ2-1; TRBD2 agrees at 11 bases. The length of the CDR3 is 21 residues. The V and J ends lost 3 bases and 0 bases, in that order; junction bases with no gene match: 16. CDR3 residues: CASSLAAWTSGFFSSYNEQFF. CDR3 sequence (DNA): TGTGCCAGCAGTTTGGCGGCTTGGACTAGCGGGTTTTTCAGCTCCTACAATGAGCAGTTCTTC.

This clonotype was detected many times. V and J are TRBV20-1 and TRBJ2-7; TRBD1 agrees at 7 bases. Germline V lookup: CDR1 DFQATT, CDR2 SNEGSKA (reference sequence). V was clipped by 6 bases and J by 0 bases; unmatched bases: 8. The length of the CDR3 is 14 residues. The CDR3 here is CSAPRQGSSYEQYF. In nucleotides, the CDR3 is TGCAGTGCGCCCAGACAGGGTAGCTCCTACGAGCAGTACTTC.

This clonotype has at least ten counts. The CDR3 region is CASSPADRETTGELFF. The CDR3 DNA follows: TGCGCCAGCAGCCCTGCCGACCGTGAAACCACCGGGGAGCTGTTTTTT. This chain connects TRBV5-1 to TRBJ2-2; D is undetermined. The V end was cut by 4 bases, the J end by 4 bases, with 17 bases between. The CDR3 sequence is 16 residues long. Looked up from germline, CDR1 is SGHRS and CDR2 is YFSETQ.